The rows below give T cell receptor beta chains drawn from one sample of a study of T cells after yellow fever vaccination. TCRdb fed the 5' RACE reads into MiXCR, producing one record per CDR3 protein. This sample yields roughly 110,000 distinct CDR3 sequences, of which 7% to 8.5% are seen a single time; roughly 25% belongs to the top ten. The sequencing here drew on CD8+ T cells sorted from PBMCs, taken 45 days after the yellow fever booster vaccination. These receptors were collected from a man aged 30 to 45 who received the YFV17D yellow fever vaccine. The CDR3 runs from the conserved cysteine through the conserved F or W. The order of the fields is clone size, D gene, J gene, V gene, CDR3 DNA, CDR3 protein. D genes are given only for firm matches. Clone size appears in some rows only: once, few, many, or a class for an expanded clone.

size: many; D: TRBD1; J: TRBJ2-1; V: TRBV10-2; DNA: TGCGCCAGCAGTCAGGGGGCAGCGGGTGGTGAGCAGTTCTTC; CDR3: CASSQGAAGGEQFF
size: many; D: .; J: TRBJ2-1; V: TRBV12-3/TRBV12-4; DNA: TGTGCCAGCAGCTGGGGCGGCGGCGATGAGCAGTTCTTC; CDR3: CASSWGGGDEQFF
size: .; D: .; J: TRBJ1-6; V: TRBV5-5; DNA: TGTGCCAGCAGCTTGGTGTGGGAGAATTCACCCCTCCACTTT; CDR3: CASSLVWENSPLHF
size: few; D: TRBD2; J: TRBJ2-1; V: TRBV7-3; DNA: TGTGCCAGCAGCCAAGGACTAGCAGTTGGTGAGCAGTTCTTC; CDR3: CASSQGLAVGEQFF
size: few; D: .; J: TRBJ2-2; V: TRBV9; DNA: TGTGCCAGCAGCGTAGCTTTCGGTGGAGCAGGCACCGGGGAGCTGTTTTTT; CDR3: CASSVAFGGAGTGELFF
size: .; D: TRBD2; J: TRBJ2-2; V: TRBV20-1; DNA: TGCAGTGCTAGACACGGGACTAGCGGGTTTAAAACCGGGGAGCTGTTTTTT; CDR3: CSARHGTSGFKTGELFF
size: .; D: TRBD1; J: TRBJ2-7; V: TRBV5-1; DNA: TGCGCCAGCAGCTTTTCGGGACAGGAATCATCCTACGAGCAGTACTTC; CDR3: CASSFSGQESSYEQYF
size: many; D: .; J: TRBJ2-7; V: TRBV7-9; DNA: TGTGCCAGCAGCTCCTCCCGACAGGTCTTGTACGAGCAGTACTTC; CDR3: CASSSSRQVLYEQYF
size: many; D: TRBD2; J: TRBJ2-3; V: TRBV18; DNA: TGTGCCAGCTCACCAGCGGGACTAGCGAATGGAGATACGCAGTATTTT; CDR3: CASSPAGLANGDTQYF
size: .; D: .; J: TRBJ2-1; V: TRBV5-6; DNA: TGTGCCAGCAGCTTGGGCGGGACCAATGAGCAGTTCTTC; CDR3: CASSLGGTNEQFF
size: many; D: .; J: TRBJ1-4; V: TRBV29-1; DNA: TGCAGCGTTGAAGATCAGGGTAGAAAACTGTTTTTT; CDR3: CSVEDQGRKLFF
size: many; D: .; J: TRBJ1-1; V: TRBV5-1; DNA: TGCGCCAGCAGCTTGGGGGACACCGGGAACACTGAAGCTTTCTTT; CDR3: CASSLGDTGNTEAFF
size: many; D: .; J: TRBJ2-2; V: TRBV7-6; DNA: TGTGCCAGCAGCTTAGGGGGCTCTATCGGGGAGCTGTTTTTT; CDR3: CASSLGGSIGELFF
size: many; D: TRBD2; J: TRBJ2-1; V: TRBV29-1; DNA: TGCAGCGTTCGGACTAGCGGGAGGGAGCAGTTCTTC; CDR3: CSVRTSGREQFF
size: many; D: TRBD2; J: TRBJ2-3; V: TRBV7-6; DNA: TGTGCCAGCAGCTCCGTTCCAGGGACTAGCGGGAACAAGTTTGCAGATACGCAGTATTTT; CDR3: CASSSVPGTSGNKFADTQYF
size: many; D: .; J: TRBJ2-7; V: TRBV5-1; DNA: TGCGCCAGCAGCTTGGTCCCGACAAGCTCGACCTACGAGCAGTACTTC; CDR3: CASSLVPTSSTYEQYF
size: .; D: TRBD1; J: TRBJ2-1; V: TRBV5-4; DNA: TGTGCCAGCACTAACTGGGACAGCACCTATGAGCAGTTCTTC; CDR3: CASTNWDSTYEQFF
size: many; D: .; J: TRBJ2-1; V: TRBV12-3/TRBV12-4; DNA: TGTGCCAGCAGTTCAAACGTGGCGGGATGGGTAAATGAGCAGTTCTTC; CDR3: CASSSNVAGWVNEQFF
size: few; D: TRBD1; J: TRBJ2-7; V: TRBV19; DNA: TGTGCCAGTGGTCCGGGACAGTACTACGAGCAGTACTTC; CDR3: CASGPGQYYEQYF
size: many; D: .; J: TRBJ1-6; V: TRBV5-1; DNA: TGCGCCAGCACCCAAGGATGGGGAGAGTACTCACCCCTCCACTTT; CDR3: CASTQGWGEYSPLHF
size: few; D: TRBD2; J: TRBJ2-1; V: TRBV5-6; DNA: TGTGCCAGCAGCTCTGGACTAGCCTCCTACAATGAGCAGTTCTTC; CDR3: CASSSGLASYNEQFF
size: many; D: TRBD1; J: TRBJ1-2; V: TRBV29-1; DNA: TGCAGCGCCCGGGACAGGAACTATGGCTACACCTTC; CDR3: CSARDRNYGYTF
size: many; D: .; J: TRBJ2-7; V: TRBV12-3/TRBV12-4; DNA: TGTGCCAGCAGTTTAGGGGTGGGGATCTACGAGCAGTACTTC; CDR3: CASSLGVGIYEQYF
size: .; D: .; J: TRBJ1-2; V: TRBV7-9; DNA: TGTGCCAGCAGCTTATGGCAGGATCGGACCTCTAACTATGGCTACACCTTC; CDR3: CASSLWQDRTSNYGYTF
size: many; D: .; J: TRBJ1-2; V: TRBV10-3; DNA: TGTGCCACCTCCAGCGATACTGACTATGGCTACACCTTC; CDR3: CATSSDTDYGYTF
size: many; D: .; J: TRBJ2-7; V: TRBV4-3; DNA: TGCGCCAGCAGCCAAGTAGTAGACGGCGAGCAGTACTTC; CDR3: CASSQVVDGEQYF
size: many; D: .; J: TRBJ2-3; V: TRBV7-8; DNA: TGTGCCAGCAGCTTAGGTGGGAGTGCAGATACGCAGTATTTT; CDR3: CASSLGGSADTQYF
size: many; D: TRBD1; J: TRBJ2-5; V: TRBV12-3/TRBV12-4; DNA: TGTGCCAGCAGTCGGCAAGACAGGGGAGTAGGAACCCAGTACTTC; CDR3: CASSRQDRGVGTQYF
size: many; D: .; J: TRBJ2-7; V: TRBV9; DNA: TGTGCCAGCAGCGTAGAAGGGGTTTCCTACGAGCAGTACTTC; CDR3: CASSVEGVSYEQYF
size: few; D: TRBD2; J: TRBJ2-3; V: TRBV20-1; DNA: TGCAGTGCCCAAGGACTAGCGGGACCACACACTACTAGCACAGATACGCAGTATTTT; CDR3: CSAQGLAGPHTTSTDTQYF
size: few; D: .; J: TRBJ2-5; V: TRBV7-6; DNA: TGTGCCAGCAGTAAGCCTGAGGGTTTAAAGACCCAGTACTTC; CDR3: CASSKPEGLKTQYF
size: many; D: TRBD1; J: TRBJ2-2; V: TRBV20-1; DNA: TGCAGTGCACCACCACGCCCGGGACAGGGAAACACCGGGGAGCTGTTTTTT; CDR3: CSAPPRPGQGNTGELFF
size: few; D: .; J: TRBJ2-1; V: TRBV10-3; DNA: TGTGCCATCAGTGAGTCCTATCGCCCGGATGAGCAGTTCTTC; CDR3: CAISESYRPDEQFF
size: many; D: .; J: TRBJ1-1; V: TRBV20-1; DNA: TGCAGTGCTAGAGGCGGTCCGGGGCCGAACACTGAAGCTTTCTTT; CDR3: CSARGGPGPNTEAFF
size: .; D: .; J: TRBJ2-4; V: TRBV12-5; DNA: TGTGGTAGTGGTTTGGGGACACACATTCAGTACTTC; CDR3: CGSGLGTHIQYF
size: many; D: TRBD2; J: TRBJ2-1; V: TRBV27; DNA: TGTGCCAGCGAAGGCGGCGGGAGGTTGAATGAGCAGTTCTTC; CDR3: CASEGGGRLNEQFF
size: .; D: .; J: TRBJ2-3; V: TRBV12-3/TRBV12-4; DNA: TGTGCCAGCAGCTCCGGTCTGGGGCGCACAGATACGCAGTATTTT; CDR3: CASSSGLGRTDTQYF
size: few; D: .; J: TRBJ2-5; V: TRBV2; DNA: TGTGCCAGCCTTGTTCGGGACCAAGAGACCCAGTACTTC; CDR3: CASLVRDQETQYF
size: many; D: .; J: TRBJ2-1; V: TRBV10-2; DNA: TGCGCCAGCGGAGGGAGTTACAATGAGCAGTTCTTC; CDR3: CASGGSYNEQFF
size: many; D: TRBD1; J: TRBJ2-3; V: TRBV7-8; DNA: TGTGCCAGCAGCTTTGGACAGGGTTCGGTAGATACGCAGTATTTT; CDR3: CASSFGQGSVDTQYF
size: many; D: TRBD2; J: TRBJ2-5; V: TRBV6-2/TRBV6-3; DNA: TGTGCCAGCAGTTTCCTTATAGCGGGAGTTGAGGAGACCCAGTACTTC; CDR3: CASSFLIAGVEETQYF
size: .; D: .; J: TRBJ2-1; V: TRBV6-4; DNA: TGTGCCAGCAGTGACCCCGGGGGCCAAAACAACGGCGGCTGCGATGAGCAGTTCTTC; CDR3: CASSDPGGQNNGGCDEQFF
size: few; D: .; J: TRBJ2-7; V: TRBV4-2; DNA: TGTGCCAGCAGCCAATCTAGCGCTCTATCCTACGAGCAGTACTTC; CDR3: CASSQSSALSYEQYF
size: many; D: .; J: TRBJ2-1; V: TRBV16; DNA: TGTGCCAGCAGCCACCCCCCTGGGGGGATCAGTGAGCAGTTCTTC; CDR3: CASSHPPGGISEQFF
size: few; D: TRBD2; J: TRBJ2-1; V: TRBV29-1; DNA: TGCAGCGTTGACGGGACCGGCCGGTCGGGGGGATCCCGCAATGAGCAGTTCTTC; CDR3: CSVDGTGRSGGSRNEQFF
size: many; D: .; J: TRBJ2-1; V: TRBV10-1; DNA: TGCGCCAGCAGTGAGACGTGGGATGAGCAGTTCTTC; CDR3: CASSETWDEQFF
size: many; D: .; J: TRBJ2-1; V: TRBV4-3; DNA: TGCGCCAGCAGCCAAGATATGTCGAGCTCCTACAATGAGCAGTTCTTC; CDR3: CASSQDMSSSYNEQFF
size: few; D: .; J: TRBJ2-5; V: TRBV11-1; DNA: TGTGCCAGCAGCTTCCCTTTCGGACCCACTGAATCCCAAGAGACCCAGTACTTC; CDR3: CASSFPFGPTESQETQYF
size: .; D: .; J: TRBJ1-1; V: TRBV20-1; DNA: TGCAGTGCTAGAGAATTTGTGGGCATGACGAACACTGAAGCTTTCTTT; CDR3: CSAREFVGMTNTEAFF
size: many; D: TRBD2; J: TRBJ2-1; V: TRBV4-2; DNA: TGTGCCAGCAGCCCCGCTAGGGGAATGGGACTAGCGGGTTCTCATGAGCAGTTCTTC; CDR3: CASSPARGMGLAGSHEQFF
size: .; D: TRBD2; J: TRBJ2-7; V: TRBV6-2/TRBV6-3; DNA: TGTGCCAGCAGTTACCTGAGGACTAGCGGGCTTAGCTCCTACGAGCAGTACTTC; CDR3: CASSYLRTSGLSSYEQYF
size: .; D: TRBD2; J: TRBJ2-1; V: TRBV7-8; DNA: TGTGCCAGCAGCTTAGGCCCTCTAGCGGCTACGAAAAATGAGCAGTTCTTC; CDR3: CASSLGPLAATKNEQFF
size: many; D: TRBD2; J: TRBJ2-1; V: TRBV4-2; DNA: TGTGCCAGCAGCCAAGACTCGTTAGCGGGCGAGCTCTCCTACAATGAGCAGTTCTTC; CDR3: CASSQDSLAGELSYNEQFF
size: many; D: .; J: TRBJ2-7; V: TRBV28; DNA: TGTGCCAGCAGTTTAGCCGGGCAGCAACCATACGAGCAGTACTTC; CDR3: CASSLAGQQPYEQYF
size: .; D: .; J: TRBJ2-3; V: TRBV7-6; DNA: TGTGCCAGCAGCTTAGGCCCACCTACGGATACGCAGTATTTT; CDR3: CASSLGPPTDTQYF
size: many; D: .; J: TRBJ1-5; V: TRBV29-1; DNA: TGCAGCGTTGACGGAGACGGCCAGCCCCAGCATTTT; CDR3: CSVDGDGQPQHF
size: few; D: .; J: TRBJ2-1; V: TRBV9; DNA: TGTGCCAGCAGTGTTCAGGGTAAACAACAGGCCAGCTCCTACAATGAGCAGTTCTTC; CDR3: CASSVQGKQQASSYNEQFF